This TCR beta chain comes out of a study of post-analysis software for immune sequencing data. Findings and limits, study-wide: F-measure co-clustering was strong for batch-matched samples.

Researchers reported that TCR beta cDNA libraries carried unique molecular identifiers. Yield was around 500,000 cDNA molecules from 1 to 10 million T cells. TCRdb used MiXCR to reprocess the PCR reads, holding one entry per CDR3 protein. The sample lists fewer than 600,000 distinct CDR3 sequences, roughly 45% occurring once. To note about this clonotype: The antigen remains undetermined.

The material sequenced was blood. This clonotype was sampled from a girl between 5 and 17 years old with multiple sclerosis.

In DNA, the CDR3 is TGTGCCAGCAGTTACAATCCCTCAGGGAATGAGCAGTTCTTC. Amino acid sequence: CASSYNPSGNEQFF. The chain employs TRBV6-6 and TRBJ2-1, with a possible D match to TRBD1 (5 bases). This CDR3 is built from 14 residues. Germline values: CDR1 MNHNY, CDR2 SVGAGI (reference sequence). V dropped 2 bases and J dropped 7 bases, with 12 bases sitting between them.